The T cell receptor (beta chain) described here comes from a study of blood T cell repertoires in COVID-19. Study background: PBMCs, B-cell-depleted T cells, or T cells provided the cDNA or gDNA that made up the material.

Germline CDR1 SGHVS, CDR2 FQNEAQ. The V end lost 1 base, the J end lost 11 bases, and 14 bases lay between the germline ends. CDR3 size: 13 residues. Repertoires were generated with immunoSEQ multiplex PCR, while TCRdb's copy carries only in-frame clones and drops some. The data show around 200,000 clones, 85% seen once. The receptor was isolated from a man aged 35-49 years who had recovered from COVID-19. The chain employs TRBV7-8 and TRBJ1-1; D possibly corresponds to TRBD1 (6 bases). The sequencing input was PBMCs or T cells enriched from blood (not recorded which). The CDR3 sequence: CASSLGLGADAFF. CDR3 DNA sequence: TGTGCCAGCAGCTTAGGGTTGGGGGCAGACGCTTTCTTT.